The entry below gives a single T cell receptor (beta chain) sequence along with its context. Antigen: not known. Heparinised blood was drawn once per donor, averaging approximately 100 mL. This sample was taken from a study of beta chain features in type 1 diabetes. Overall study results and limits: Naive, central memory and Treg TCRB repertoires seemed to resemble each other more closely in patients than they did in healthy donors. TCRB CDR3s from Type 1 diabetes patients were moderately but significantly shorter in all four CD4+ subsets. In type 1 diabetes patients, VDJ junctions had fewer insertions; deletions at these junctions were more frequent.

Trimming shortened V by 8 bases and J by 5 bases, and 9 bases separated the two germline ends. This CDR3 has 11 amino acids. What was sequenced were expressed TCRB transcripts, since all of the isolated RNA had been reverse transcribed. The data were produced by immunoSEQ multiplex PCR, yet TCRdb's version contains in-frame clones alone and is incomplete. The data show around 150,000 clones, about a tenth seen once. The genes are TRBV23-1 and TRBJ1-2, with D unresolved. TRBV23-1 is an ORF for which the function is uncertain. The receptor comes from a man younger than 40 with type 1 diabetes. The source material was central memory CD4+ T cells from blood. CDR3 sequence: CASHQLYGYTF. The CDR3 nucleotides are TGCGCCAGCCATCAGTTGTATGGCTACACCTTC.